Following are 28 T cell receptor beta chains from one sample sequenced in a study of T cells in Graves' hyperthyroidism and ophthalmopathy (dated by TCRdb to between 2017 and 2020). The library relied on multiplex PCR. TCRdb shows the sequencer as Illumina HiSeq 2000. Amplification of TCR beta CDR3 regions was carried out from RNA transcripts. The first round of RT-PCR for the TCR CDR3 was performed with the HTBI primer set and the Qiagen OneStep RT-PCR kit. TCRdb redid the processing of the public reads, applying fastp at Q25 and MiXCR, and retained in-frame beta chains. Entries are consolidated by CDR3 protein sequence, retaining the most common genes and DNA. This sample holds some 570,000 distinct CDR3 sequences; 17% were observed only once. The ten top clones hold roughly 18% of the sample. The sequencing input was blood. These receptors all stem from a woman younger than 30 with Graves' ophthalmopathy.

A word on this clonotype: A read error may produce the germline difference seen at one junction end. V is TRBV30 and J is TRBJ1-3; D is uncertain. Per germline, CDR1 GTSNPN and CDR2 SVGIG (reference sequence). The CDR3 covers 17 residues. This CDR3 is CAWSVGLPGLSGNTIYF. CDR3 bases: TGTGCCTGGAGTGTAGGTTTACCGGGCCTCTCTGGAAACACCATATACTTT.

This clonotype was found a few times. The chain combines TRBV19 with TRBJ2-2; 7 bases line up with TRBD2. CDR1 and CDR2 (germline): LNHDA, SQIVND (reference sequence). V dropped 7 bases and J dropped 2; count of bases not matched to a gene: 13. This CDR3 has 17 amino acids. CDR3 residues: CASTRIRGSYNTGELFF. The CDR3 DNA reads TGTGCCAGTACTAGAATCCGCGGGAGTTATAACACCGGGGAGCTGTTTTTT.

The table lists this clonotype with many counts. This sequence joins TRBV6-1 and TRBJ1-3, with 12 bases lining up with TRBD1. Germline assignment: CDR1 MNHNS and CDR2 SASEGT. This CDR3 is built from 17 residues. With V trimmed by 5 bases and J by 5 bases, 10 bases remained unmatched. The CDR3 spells CASSTFSGTGGRNTIYF. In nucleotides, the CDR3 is TGTGCCAGCAGTACTTTTTCCGGGACAGGGGGCCGAAACACCATATATTTT.

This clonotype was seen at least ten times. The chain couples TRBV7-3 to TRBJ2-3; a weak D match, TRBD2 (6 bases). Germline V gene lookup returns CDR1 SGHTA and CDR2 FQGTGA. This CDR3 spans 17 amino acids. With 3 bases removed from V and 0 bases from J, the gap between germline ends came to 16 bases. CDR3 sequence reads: CASSFLGGGESTDTQYF. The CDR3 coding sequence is TGTGCCAGCAGCTTCCTTGGGGGAGGCGAAAGCACAGATACGCAGTATTTT.

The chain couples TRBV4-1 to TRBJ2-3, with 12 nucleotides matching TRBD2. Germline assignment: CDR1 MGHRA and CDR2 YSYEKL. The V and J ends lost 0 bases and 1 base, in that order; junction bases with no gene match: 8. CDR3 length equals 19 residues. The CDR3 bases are TGCGCCAGCAGCCAAGAGGGGCTAGCGGGAGGGCTTGGCACAGATACGCAGTATTTT. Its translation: CASSQEGLAGGLGTDTQYF.

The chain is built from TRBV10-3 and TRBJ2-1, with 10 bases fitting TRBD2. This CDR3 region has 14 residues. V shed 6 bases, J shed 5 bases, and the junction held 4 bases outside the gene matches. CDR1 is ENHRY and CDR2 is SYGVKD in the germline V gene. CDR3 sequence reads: CAIRVSGRNNEQFF. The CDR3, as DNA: TGTGCCATCAGGGTTAGCGGGAGGAACAATGAGCAGTTCTTC.

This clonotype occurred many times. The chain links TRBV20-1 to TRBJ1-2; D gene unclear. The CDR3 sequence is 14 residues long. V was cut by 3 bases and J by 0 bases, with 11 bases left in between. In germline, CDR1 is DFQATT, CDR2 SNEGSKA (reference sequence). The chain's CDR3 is CSASGGRANYGYTF. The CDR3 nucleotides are TGCAGTGCTAGTGGTGGCAGAGCTAACTATGGCTACACCTTC.

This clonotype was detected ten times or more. In nucleotides, the CDR3 is TGCAGTGCTCACCAACTAGCGGGAGTTAGAGATACGCAGTATTTT. Amino acids: CSAHQLAGVRDTQYF. J is TRBJ2-3 and V is TRBV20-1, with 11 bases that match TRBD2. V gave up 5 bases and J gave up 5 bases; unmatched junction bases: 9. The CDR3 spans 15 residues. The V gene's germline CDR1 is DFQATT and CDR2 SNEGSKA (reference sequence).

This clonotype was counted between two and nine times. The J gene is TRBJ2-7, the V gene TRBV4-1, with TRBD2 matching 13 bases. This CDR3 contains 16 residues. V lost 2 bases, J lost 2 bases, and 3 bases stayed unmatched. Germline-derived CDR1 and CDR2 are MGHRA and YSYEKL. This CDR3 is CASSQPTSGGTYEQYF. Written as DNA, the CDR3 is TGCGCCAGCAGCCAACCGACTAGCGGGGGGACCTACGAGCAGTACTTC.

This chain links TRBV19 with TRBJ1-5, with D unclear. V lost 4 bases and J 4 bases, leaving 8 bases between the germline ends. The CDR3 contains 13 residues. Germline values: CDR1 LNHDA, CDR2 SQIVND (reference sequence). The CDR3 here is CASSNDGNQPQHF. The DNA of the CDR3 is TGTGCCAGTAGTAACGACGGTAATCAGCCCCAGCATTTT.

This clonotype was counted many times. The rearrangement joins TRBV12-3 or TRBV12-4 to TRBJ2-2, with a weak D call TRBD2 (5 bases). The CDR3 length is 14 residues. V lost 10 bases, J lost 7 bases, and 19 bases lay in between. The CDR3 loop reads CATRSTNRGGELFF. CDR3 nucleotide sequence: TGTGCCACTCGATCCACAAACCGGGGCGGGGAGCTGTTTTTT.

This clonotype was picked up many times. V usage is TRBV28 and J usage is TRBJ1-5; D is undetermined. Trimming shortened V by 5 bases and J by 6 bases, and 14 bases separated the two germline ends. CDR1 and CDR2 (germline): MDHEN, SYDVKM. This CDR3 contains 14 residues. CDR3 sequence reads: CASSSSDRGQPQHF. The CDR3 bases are TGTGCCAGCAGTAGTTCTGATCGGGGTCAGCCCCAGCATTTT.

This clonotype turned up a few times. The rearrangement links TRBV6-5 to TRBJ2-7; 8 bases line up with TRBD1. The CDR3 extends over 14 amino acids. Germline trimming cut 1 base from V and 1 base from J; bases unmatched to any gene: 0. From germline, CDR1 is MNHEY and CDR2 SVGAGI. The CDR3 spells CASSYWDRSYEQYF. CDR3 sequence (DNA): TGTGCCAGCAGTTACTGGGACAGGTCCTACGAGCAGTACTTC.

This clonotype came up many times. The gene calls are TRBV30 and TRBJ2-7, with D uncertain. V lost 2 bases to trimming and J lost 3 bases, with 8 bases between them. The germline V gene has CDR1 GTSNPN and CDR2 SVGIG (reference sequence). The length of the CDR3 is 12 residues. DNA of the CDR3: TGTGCCTGGAGTAAGGGCGGCTACGAGCAGTACTTC. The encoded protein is CAWSKGGYEQYF.

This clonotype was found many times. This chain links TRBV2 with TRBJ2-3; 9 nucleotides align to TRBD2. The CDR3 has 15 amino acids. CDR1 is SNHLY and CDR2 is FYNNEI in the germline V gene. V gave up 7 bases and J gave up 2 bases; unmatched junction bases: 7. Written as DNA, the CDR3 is TGTGCCAGCATTAAAATAGCGGGAGACACAGATACGCAGTATTTT. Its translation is CASIKIAGDTDTQYF. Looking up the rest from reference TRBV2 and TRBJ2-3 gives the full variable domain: EPEVTQTPSHQVTQMGQEVILRCVPISNHLYFYWYRQILGQKVEFLVSFYNNEISEKSEIFDDQFSVERPDGSNFTLKIRSTKLEDSAMYFCASIKIAGDTDTQYFGPGTRLTVL.

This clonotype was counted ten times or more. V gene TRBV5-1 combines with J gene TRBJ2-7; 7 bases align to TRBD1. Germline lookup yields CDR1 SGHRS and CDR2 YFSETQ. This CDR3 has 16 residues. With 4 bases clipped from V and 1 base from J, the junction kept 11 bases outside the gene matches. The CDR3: CASSPVGAGGSYEQYF. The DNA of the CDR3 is TGCGCCAGCAGCCCTGTCGGGGCAGGGGGTTCCTACGAGCAGTACTTC.

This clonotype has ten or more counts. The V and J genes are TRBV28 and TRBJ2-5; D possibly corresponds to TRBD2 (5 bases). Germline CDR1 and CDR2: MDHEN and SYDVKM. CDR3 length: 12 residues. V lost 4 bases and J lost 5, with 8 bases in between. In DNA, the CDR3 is TGTGCCAGCAGTTCCGGGGTTGAGACCCAGTACTTC. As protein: CASSSGVETQYF.

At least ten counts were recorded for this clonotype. CDR3: CATSRVGTRQETQYF. The DNA of the CDR3 is TGTGCCACCAGCAGAGTAGGGACTAGGCAAGAGACCCAGTACTTC. The V and J genes are TRBV15 and TRBJ2-5; TRBD2 aligns across 8 bases. The CDR3 totals 15 residues. CDR1 and CDR2 (germline): LNHNV, YYDKDF (reference sequence). J lost 2 bases, V lost 1 base, and 3 bases had no gene match. The full variable domain, in which reference TRBV15 and TRBJ2-5 provide the parts outside the CDR3, is DAMVIQNPRYQVTQFGKPVTLSCSQTLNHNVMYWYQQKSSQAPKLLFHYYDKDFNNEADTPDNFQSRRPNTSFCFLDIRSPGLGDTAMYLCATSRVGTRQETQYFGPGTRLLVL.

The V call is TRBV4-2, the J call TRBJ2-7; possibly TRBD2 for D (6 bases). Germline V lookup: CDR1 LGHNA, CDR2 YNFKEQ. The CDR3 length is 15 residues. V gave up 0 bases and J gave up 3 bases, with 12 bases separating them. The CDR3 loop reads CASSQEVGLRYEQYF. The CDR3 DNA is TGTGCCAGCAGCCAAGAAGTGGGACTTCGCTACGAGCAGTACTTC.

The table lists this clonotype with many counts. Here the CDR3 DNA reads TGTGCCAGCAGCCACAGGGGGACTGAAGCTTTCTTT. Translated: CASSHRGTEAFF. The rearrangement uses TRBV6-1 and TRBJ1-1, with 8 bases identical to TRBD1. This CDR3 spans 12 amino acids. V lost 6 bases, J lost 5 bases, and 2 bases stayed unmatched. CDR1 is MNHNS and CDR2 is SASEGT in the germline V gene.

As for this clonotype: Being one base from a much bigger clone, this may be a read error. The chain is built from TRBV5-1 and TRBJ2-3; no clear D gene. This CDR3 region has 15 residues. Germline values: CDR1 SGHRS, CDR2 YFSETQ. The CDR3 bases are TGCGCCAGCGGCTTGGAGAAGAGTGGAACAGATACGCAGTATTTT. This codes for CASGLEKSGTDTQYF. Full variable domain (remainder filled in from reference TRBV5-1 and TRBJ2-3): KAGVTQTPRYLIKTRGQQVTLSCSPISGHRSVSWYQQTPGQGLQFLFEYFSETQRNKGNFPGRFSGRQFSNSRSEMNVSTLELGDSALYLCASGLEKSGTDTQYFGPGTRLTVL.

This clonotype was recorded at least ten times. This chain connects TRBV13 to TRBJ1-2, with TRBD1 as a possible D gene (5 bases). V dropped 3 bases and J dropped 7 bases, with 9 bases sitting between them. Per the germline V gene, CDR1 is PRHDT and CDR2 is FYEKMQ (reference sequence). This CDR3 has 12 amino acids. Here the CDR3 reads CASSLGVRGYTF. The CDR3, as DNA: TGTGCCAGCAGCTTGGGGGTGCGTGGCTACACCTTC.

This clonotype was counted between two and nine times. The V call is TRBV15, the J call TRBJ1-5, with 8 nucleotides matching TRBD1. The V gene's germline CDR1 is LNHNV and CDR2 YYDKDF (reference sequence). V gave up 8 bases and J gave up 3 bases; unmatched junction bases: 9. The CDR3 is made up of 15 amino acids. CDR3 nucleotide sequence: TGTGCCACCGCTCTCGACAGGGGCCTCAATCAGCCCCAGCATTTT. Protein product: CATALDRGLNQPQHF. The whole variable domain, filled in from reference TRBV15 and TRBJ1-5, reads DAMVIQNPRYQVTQFGKPVTLSCSQTLNHNVMYWYQQKSSQAPKLLFHYYDKDFNNEADTPDNFQSRRPNTSFCFLDIRSPGLGDTAMYLCATALDRGLNQPQHFGDGTRLSIL.

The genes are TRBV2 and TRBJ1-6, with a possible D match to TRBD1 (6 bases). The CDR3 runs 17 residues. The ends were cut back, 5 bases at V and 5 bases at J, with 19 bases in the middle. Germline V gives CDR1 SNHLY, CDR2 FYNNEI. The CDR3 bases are TGTGCCAGCAGTTTCTCTCGGGTGGACAGTCATAATTCACCCCTCCACTTT. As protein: CASSFSRVDSHNSPLHF.

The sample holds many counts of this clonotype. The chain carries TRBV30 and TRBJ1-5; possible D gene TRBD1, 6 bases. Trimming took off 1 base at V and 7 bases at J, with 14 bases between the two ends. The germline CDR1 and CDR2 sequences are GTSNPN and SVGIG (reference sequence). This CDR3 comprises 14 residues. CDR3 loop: CAWSAGQNLQPQHF. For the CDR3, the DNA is TGTGCCTGGAGTGCTGGACAGAACTTGCAGCCCCAGCATTTT.

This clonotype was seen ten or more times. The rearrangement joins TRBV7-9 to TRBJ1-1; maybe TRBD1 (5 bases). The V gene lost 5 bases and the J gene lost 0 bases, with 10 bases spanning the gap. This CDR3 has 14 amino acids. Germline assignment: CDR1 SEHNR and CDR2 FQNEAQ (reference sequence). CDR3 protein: CASSPDSMNTEAFF. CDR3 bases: TGTGCCAGCAGCCCCGACAGCATGAACACTGAAGCTTTCTTT.

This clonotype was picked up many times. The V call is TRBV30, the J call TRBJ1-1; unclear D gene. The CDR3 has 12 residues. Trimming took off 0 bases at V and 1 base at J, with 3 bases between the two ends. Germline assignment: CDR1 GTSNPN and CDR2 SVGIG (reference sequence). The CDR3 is CAWSVTNTEAFF. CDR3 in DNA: TGTGCCTGGAGTGTAACGAACACTGAAGCTTTCTTT.

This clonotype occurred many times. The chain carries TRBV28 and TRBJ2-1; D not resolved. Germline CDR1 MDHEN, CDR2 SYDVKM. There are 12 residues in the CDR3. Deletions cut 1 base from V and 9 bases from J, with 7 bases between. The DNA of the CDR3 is TGTGCCAGCAGTTTATTGTGGGGTGAGCAGTTCTTC. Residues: CASSLLWGEQFF. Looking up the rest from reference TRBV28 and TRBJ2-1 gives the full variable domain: DVKVTQSSRYLVKRTGEKVFLECVQDMDHENMFWYRQDPGLGLRLIYFSYDVKMKEKGDIPEGYSVSREKKERFSLILESASTNQTSMYLCASSLLWGEQFFGPGTRLTVL.